This TCR beta chain was retrieved from a study of T cell responses to AZD1222 COVID-19 vaccine. Worth noting for this clone: Its target is unknown.

Whole-study findings and limits: Repertoires were obtained solely post-peak T cell response.

Sequencing was performed with immunoSEQ multiplex PCR; in TCRdb, only in-frame clones are kept and a portion is missing. This sample has around 150,000 clones; around four fifths occur once, and the top ten carry roughly 3.9%. CDR1 is SGHTA and CDR2 is FQGTGA in the germline V gene. V was clipped by 6 bases and J by 6 bases, with 14 bases between them. The CDR3 runs to 13 residues. The origin of this receptor is an adult in good health. Sequencing was performed on peripheral blood, taken on day 0 of AZD1222 vaccination. The genes are TRBV7-3 and TRBJ1-1, with D uncertain. For the CDR3, the DNA is TGTGCCAGCAGTCTTACAAGGGTATCTGAAGCTTTCTTT. Amino acids: CASSLTRVSEAFF.